The 2 T cell receptor beta chains listed next were all sequenced from one sample in a study of blood T cells in healthy people across ages. Together with a sample-barcoded 5' primer, a J-beta primer mix was included in a second PCR lasting about 6 to 11 cycles. TCRdb itself ran the 5' RACE reads through MiXCR, one entry per CDR3 protein. The sample contains about 1 million distinct CDR3 sequences, roughly 24% of which appear only once. The same data also went into a second study, on T cells of mothers and their children.

Material: blood. These receptors all come from a girl aged 2-10 years in good health.

This chain links TRBV5-6 with TRBJ1-4, with D possibly TRBD1 on 6 matching bases. V lost 0 bases and J lost 15, with 24 bases in between. The CDR3 totals 16 residues. Germline lookup yields CDR1 SGHDT and CDR2 YYEEEE. This CDR3 reads CASSLAATRGRGGVFF. CDR3 DNA: TGTGCCAGCAGCTTGGCCGCAACTCGGGGGCGTGGAGGGGTGTTTTTT.

The chain carries TRBV14 and TRBJ1-1, with 7 nucleotides matching TRBD1. CDR1 and CDR2 from the germline V gene are SGHDN and FVKESK. J lost 6 bases, V lost 0 bases, and 7 bases had no gene match. The CDR3 extends over 15 amino acids. The CDR3 DNA reads as TGTGCCAGCAGCCAAGAATTGGGGACAGACGCTGAAGCTTTCTTT. This gives the protein CASSQELGTDAEAFF. Filled out from reference TRBV14 and TRBJ1-1, the complete variable domain reads EAGVTQFPSHSVIEKGQTVTLRCDPISGHDNLYWYRRVMGKEIKFLLHFVKESKQDESGMPNNRFLAERTGGTYSTLKVQPAELEDSGVYFCASSQELGTDAEAFFGQGTRLTVV.